These T cell receptor beta chains were read from a single sample in a study of blood T cell repertoires in COVID-19. The method was immunoSEQ multiplex PCR; TCRdb's version includes in-frame clones alone and lacks a portion of them. The sample records 65,000 to 90,000 clones, roughly nine tenths being singletons. Sequenced: peripheral blood. The receptors stem from a woman aged 50 to 60 with active or convalescent COVID-19. CDR3s include the opening cysteine and the closing phenylalanine or tryptophan. The D gene is left open where the match is weak. Size tells how often a clone was seen (once, few, many) or the class of an expanded clone, and some rows leave it out.

j_call: TRBJ2-7
clone_size: .
v_call: TRBV6-5
d_call: TRBD2
cdr3_aa: CASSYSGGGPKNEQYF
cdr3_nt: TGTGCCAGCAGTTACTCGGGCGGGGGGCCTAAGAACGAGCAGTACTTC

j_call: TRBJ2-2
clone_size: .
v_call: TRBV11-3
d_call: .
cdr3_aa: CASSLGLQASTGELFF
cdr3_nt: TGTGCCAGCAGCTTAGGATTACAGGCTAGCACCGGGGAGCTGTTTTTT

j_call: TRBJ2-3
clone_size: .
v_call: TRBV9
d_call: .
cdr3_aa: CASSTQTLDTQYF
cdr3_nt: TGTGCCAGCAGCACTCAAACTCTGGATACGCAGTATTTT

j_call: TRBJ2-1
clone_size: once
v_call: TRBV15
d_call: .
cdr3_aa: CATSRLRDGGNEQFF
cdr3_nt: TGTGCCACCAGCAGGCTCCGGGACGGGGGCAATGAGCAGTTCTTC

j_call: TRBJ1-2
clone_size: .
v_call: TRBV5-1
d_call: .
cdr3_aa: CASRPDSDGYTF
cdr3_nt: TGCGCCAGCAGACCGGACAGCGATGGCTACACCTTC

j_call: TRBJ1-1
clone_size: .
v_call: TRBV3-1/TRBV3-2
d_call: .
cdr3_aa: CASRTDTITEAFF
cdr3_nt: TGTGCCAGCAGAACGGATACTATCACTGAAGCTTTCTTT

j_call: TRBJ1-1
clone_size: .
v_call: TRBV19
d_call: TRBD1
cdr3_aa: CASSAVGTANTEAFF
cdr3_nt: TGTGCCAGTAGTGCAGTCGGGACAGCTAACACTGAAGCTTTCTTT

j_call: TRBJ2-7
clone_size: .
v_call: TRBV7-2
d_call: .
cdr3_aa: CASSLEGGSYEQYF
cdr3_nt: TGTGCCAGCAGCCTTGAAGGGGGATCCTACGAGCAGTACTTC

j_call: TRBJ1-2
clone_size: .
v_call: TRBV19
d_call: .
cdr3_aa: CASSIYSIANYGYTF
cdr3_nt: TGTGCCAGTAGTATATACAGTATAGCTAACTATGGCTACACCTTC

j_call: TRBJ2-7
clone_size: .
v_call: TRBV30
d_call: .
cdr3_aa: CACNRDNYEQYF
cdr3_nt: TGTGCCTGTAACAGGGATAACTACGAGCAGTACTTC

j_call: TRBJ2-6
clone_size: few
v_call: TRBV7-8
d_call: .
cdr3_aa: CASSLEGVGGANVLTF
cdr3_nt: TGTGCCAGCAGCTTAGAAGGGGTGGGTGGGGCCAACGTCCTGACTTTC

j_call: TRBJ2-1
clone_size: .
v_call: TRBV4-3
d_call: TRBD2
cdr3_aa: CASSQGRLAGHEQFF
cdr3_nt: TGCGCCAGCAGCCAGGGAAGGCTAGCGGGGCATGAGCAGTTCTTC

j_call: TRBJ1-2
clone_size: .
v_call: TRBV7-6
d_call: .
cdr3_aa: CASSSAGLDYGYTF
cdr3_nt: TGTGCCAGCAGCTCGGCAGGGTTGGACTATGGCTACACCTTC

j_call: TRBJ1-4
clone_size: .
v_call: TRBV7-9
d_call: TRBD1
cdr3_aa: CASIGQGTTNEKLFF
cdr3_nt: TGTGCCAGCATCGGACAGGGGACAACTAATGAAAAACTGTTTTTT

j_call: TRBJ2-2
clone_size: .
v_call: TRBV6-4
d_call: TRBD1
cdr3_aa: CASSDSTGGDTGELFF
cdr3_nt: TGTGCCAGCAGTGACTCGACAGGGGGCGACACCGGGGAGCTGTTTTTT

j_call: TRBJ2-6
clone_size: .
v_call: TRBV30
d_call: .
cdr3_aa: CAWSWTSGANVLTF
cdr3_nt: TGTGCCTGGAGTTGGACTTCTGGGGCCAACGTCCTGACTTTC

j_call: TRBJ1-2
clone_size: .
v_call: TRBV6-5
d_call: .
cdr3_aa: CASSLGHGTNYGYTF
cdr3_nt: TGTGCCAGCAGCCTTGGACACGGAACAAACTATGGCTACACCTTC

j_call: TRBJ2-7
clone_size: .
v_call: TRBV15
d_call: TRBD1
cdr3_aa: CATSISLPDRVDEQYF
cdr3_nt: TGTGCCACCAGCATTAGCCTCCCGGACAGGGTCGACGAGCAGTACTTC

j_call: TRBJ1-1
clone_size: .
v_call: TRBV9
d_call: TRBD1
cdr3_aa: CASSAHEAGGAEAFF
cdr3_nt: TGTGCCAGCAGCGCACACGAGGCAGGGGGAGCTGAAGCTTTCTTT

j_call: TRBJ2-1
clone_size: .
v_call: TRBV6-2/TRBV6-3
d_call: .
cdr3_aa: CASSYSVPRGLDYNEQFF
cdr3_nt: TGTGCCAGCAGTTACTCGGTCCCGCGGGGGCTCGACTACAATGAGCAGTTCTTC

j_call: TRBJ1-1
clone_size: few
v_call: TRBV6-5
d_call: TRBD1
cdr3_aa: CASSPGQGGSEAFF
cdr3_nt: TGTGCCAGCAGCCCGGGACAGGGGGGCTCTGAAGCTTTCTTT

j_call: TRBJ2-3
clone_size: .
v_call: TRBV29-1
d_call: TRBD1
cdr3_aa: CSVDSGQGTDTQYF
cdr3_nt: TGCAGCGTTGATTCGGGACAGGGCACAGATACGCAGTATTTT